This T cell receptor (beta chain) came from a study of T-cell memory formation after mild COVID-19. This clonotype was observed a handful of times. The junction had 10 bases not matched to a gene; V was cut back by 1 base and J by 7 bases. The CDR3 is 15 residues long. CDR1 and CDR2 from the germline V gene are SEHNR and FQNEAQ (reference sequence). MiXCR, run by TCRdb on the 5' RACE reads, gives a single entry per CDR3 protein. The sample holds under 250,000 distinct CDR3 sequences; around 27% are singletons and the top ten take roughly 10%. The specimen was PBMCs or a T cell subset sorted from them (not recorded which). This chain links TRBV7-9 with TRBJ2-7; 7 positions agree with TRBD2. The TCR was taken from an adult woman who had mild COVID-19 (a few samples of this study predate the infection). Cell type and time point are not known. The CDR3 coding sequence is TGTGCCAGCAGCTTAGAAGGTACAGCGGGAAGGGAGCAGTACTTC. Translated, it gives CASSLEGTAGREQYF.